This TCR beta chain originates from a study of T cell changes during pregnancy in multiple sclerosis. Germline loops: CDR1 SGHVS, CDR2 FNYEAQ. The CDR3 loop spans 13 amino acids. V lost 5 bases to trimming and J lost 1 base, with 8 bases between them. Method: immunoSEQ multiplex PCR; TCRdb's copy keeps in-frame clones and lacks some. The sample has about 97,000 clones, around nine tenths seen once. The TCR comes from a female donor in good health, enrolled as a control in a pregnancy study. Sequencing used peripheral blood, obtained in the second trimester of pregnancy. The chain joins TRBV7-6 to TRBJ1-1, with no clear D. The CDR3 reads CASSAGGNTEAFF. The CDR3 DNA reads TGTGCCAGCAGCGCCGGTGGGAACACTGAAGCTTTCTTT.